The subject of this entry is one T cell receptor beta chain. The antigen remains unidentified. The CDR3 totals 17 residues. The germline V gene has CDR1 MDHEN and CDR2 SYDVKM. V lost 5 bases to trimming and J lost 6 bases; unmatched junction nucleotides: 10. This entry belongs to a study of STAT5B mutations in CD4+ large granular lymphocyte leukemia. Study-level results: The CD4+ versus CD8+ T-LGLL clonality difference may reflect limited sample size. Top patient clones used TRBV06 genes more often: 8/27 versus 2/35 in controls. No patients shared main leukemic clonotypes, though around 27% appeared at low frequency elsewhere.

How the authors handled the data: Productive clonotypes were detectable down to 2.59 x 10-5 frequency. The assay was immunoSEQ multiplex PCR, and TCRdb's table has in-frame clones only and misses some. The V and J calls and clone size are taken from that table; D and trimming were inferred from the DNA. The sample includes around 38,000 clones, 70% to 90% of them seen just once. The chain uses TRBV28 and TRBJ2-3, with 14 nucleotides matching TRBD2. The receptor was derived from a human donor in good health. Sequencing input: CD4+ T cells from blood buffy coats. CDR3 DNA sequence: TGTGCCAGCAGTATCCCGGGACTAGCGGGAGTTGGGGATACGCAGTATTTT. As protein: CASSIPGLAGVGDTQYF.